This entry lists 21 T cell receptor beta chains sequenced from one sample in a study of cytotoxic CD8 clonotypes in ibrutinib-treated CLL. The method was immunoSEQ multiplex PCR; TCRdb's version includes in-frame clones alone and lacks a portion of them. Of 95,000 to 100,000 clones listed, around 73% were seen once; the top ten hold 32%. The sequencing used PBMCs, collected after 12 months of ibrutinib treatment. These receptors were taken from a human donor with chronic lymphocytic leukemia.

The gene calls are TRBV7-2 and TRBJ2-7, with a possible D match to TRBD2 (6 bases). This CDR3 has 15 amino acids. CDR1 is SGHTA and CDR2 is FQGNSA in the germline V gene. V shed 3 bases and J shed 5 bases, with 17 bases lying between them. CDR3 loop: CASSFRPGDFDEQYF. CDR3 in DNA: TGTGCCAGCAGCTTCCGCCCGGGGGATTTCGACGAGCAGTACTTC.

The chain carries TRBV28 and TRBJ2-7, with 12 bases identical to TRBD1. Germline lookup yields CDR1 MDHEN and CDR2 SYDVKM. The CDR3 consists of 15 residues. The V and J ends lost 4 bases and 5 bases, in that order; junction bases with no gene match: 6. Written as DNA, the CDR3 is TGTGCCAGCAGTTCAGAGGGACAGGGGGCCCACGAGCAGTACTTC. Translation: CASSSEGQGAHEQYF.

This clone was detected ten times or more. This chain joins TRBV18 and TRBJ1-1, with D uncertain. With 3 bases removed from V and 0 bases from J, the gap between germline ends came to 2 bases. CDR3 length: 12 amino acids. Per the germline V gene, CDR1 is KGHSH and CDR2 is LQKENI. CDR3 DNA sequence: TGTGCCAGCTCACCGCTGAACACTGAAGCTTTCTTT. Protein product: CASSPLNTEAFF.

The rearrangement links TRBV5-1 to TRBJ2-5; 15 bases map to TRBD2. The CDR3 is made up of 17 amino acids. The J segment lost 5 bases and the V segment lost 3 bases, leaving 8 bases of the junction unmatched. Looked up from germline, CDR1 is SGHRS and CDR2 is YFSETQ. The CDR3, as DNA: TGCGCCAGCAGCTGGAGGACTAGCGGGGGGGCCGGGGAGACCCAGTACTTC. Translated, it gives CASSWRTSGGAGETQYF.

This clone was picked up a small number of times. The chain employs TRBV25-1 and TRBJ1-2; D is uncertain. Germline V CDR1 and CDR2: MGHDK, SYGVNS. The CDR3 contains 12 residues. With 5 bases removed from V and 6 bases from J, the gap between germline ends came to 10 bases. CDR3 region: CASSLTGDGYTF. The CDR3 bases are TGTGCCAGCAGTTTAACTGGGGATGGCTACACCTTC.

The CDR3 loop is CASSRDRGGGYTF. The CDR3 nucleotides are TGTGCCAGCAGCAGGGACAGGGGAGGCGGCTACACCTTC. The chain joins TRBV11-3 to TRBJ1-2; 10 bases are a match to TRBD1. Trimming removed 5 bases from V and 8 bases from J; junction bases left unmatched: 5. The germline V gene encodes CDR1 SGHNT and CDR2 YENEEA. The CDR3 loop spans 13 amino acids.

The genes are TRBV5-1 and TRBJ1-2; TRBD1 might be the D (6 bases). V lost 3 bases, J lost 5 bases, and 11 bases lay in between. CDR3 length equals 13 residues. Germline CDR1 is SGHRS and CDR2 is YFSETQ. CDR3: CASSWGADYGYTF. For the CDR3, the DNA is TGCGCCAGCAGCTGGGGGGCGGATTATGGCTACACCTTC.

The CDR3 DNA reads TGTGCCTGGAATATAGATTCTGGGGCCAACGTCCTGACTTTC. It specifies CAWNIDSGANVLTF. The chain is built from TRBV30 and TRBJ2-6; no definite D call. The V end lost 4 bases, the J end lost 1 base, and 8 bases lay between the germline ends. The CDR3 has 14 residues. Germline CDR1 reads GTSNPN; CDR2 reads SVGIG (reference sequence). The full variable domain, in which reference TRBV30 and TRBJ2-6 provide the parts outside the CDR3, is SQTIHQWPATLVQPVGSPLSLECTVEGTSNPNLYWYRQAAGRGLQLLFYSVGIGQISSEVPQNLSASRPQDRQFILSSKKLLLSDSGFYLCAWNIDSGANVLTFGAGSRLTVL.

The chain couples TRBV7-9 to TRBJ1-1, with D hard to call. Germline V CDR1 and CDR2: SEHNR, FQNEAQ (reference sequence). The CDR3 has 13 residues. V lost 5 bases to trimming and J lost 0 bases, with 7 bases between them. Here the CDR3 DNA reads TGTGCCAGCAGCGTTTCTATGAACACTGAAGCTTTCTTT. The encoded protein is CASSVSMNTEAFF.

This chain joins TRBV20-1 and TRBJ2-1; TRBD2 agrees at 8 bases. The V segment lost 6 bases and the J segment 9 bases; nucleotides outside the gene matches: 4. Germline V gene sequence: CDR1 DFQATT, CDR2 SNEGSKA (reference sequence). The CDR3 covers 11 residues. DNA for the CDR3: TGCAGTGCCCGGGGGGGTGGTGAGCAGTTCTTC. Translation: CSARGGGEQFF.

The chain is built from TRBV28 and TRBJ2-7; the match to TRBD1 covers 8 bases. Germline trimming cut 6 bases from V and 2 bases from J; bases unmatched to any gene: 3. The CDR3 is made up of 13 amino acids. Per the germline V gene, CDR1 is MDHEN and CDR2 is SYDVKM. The CDR3 DNA reads TGTGCCAGCAGCCGGACAGGGACCTACGAGCAGTACTTC. Amino acid sequence: CASSRTGTYEQYF.

The gene calls are TRBV4-2 and TRBJ2-2; 7 nucleotides line up with TRBD1. Germline lookup yields CDR1 LGHNA and CDR2 YNFKEQ. V was pared by 2 bases and J by 6 bases, with 3 bases of the junction left unmatched. The CDR3 contains 14 residues. CDR3 coding DNA: TGTGCCAGCAGCCAACAGGGGGATCCCGGGGAGCTGTTTTTT. Protein sequence: CASSQQGDPGELFF.

This chain connects TRBV11-3 to TRBJ2-1; 7 bases fit TRBD1. The CDR3 spans 14 residues. Germline V gives CDR1 SGHNT, CDR2 YENEEA. The V gene end was trimmed by 5 bases and the J gene end by 2 bases; junction bases not matched to a gene: 3. In nucleotides, the CDR3 is TGTGCCAGCAGCCGGGACAGTCCCTACAATGAGCAGTTCTTC. This sequence encodes CASSRDSPYNEQFF.

The chain is built from TRBV9 and TRBJ2-5; 10 nucleotides agree with TRBD2. Germline V lookup: CDR1 SGDLS, CDR2 YYNGEE. The CDR3 length is 19 residues. The trim removed 0 bases at V and 0 bases at J, leaving 11 bases unmatched. CDR3 DNA sequence: TGTGCCAGCAGCGTAGAGGCCGGGGATAGCGGGGGGTACCAAGAGACCCAGTACTTC. Its translation: CASSVEAGDSGGYQETQYF.

V is TRBV9 and J is TRBJ1-6; D may be TRBD1 (6 bases). Per germline, CDR1 SGDLS and CDR2 YYNGEE. Trimming stripped 4 bases from V and 8 bases from J, with 16 bases between. The CDR3 loop spans 15 amino acids. CDR3 bases: TGTGCCAGCAGCACCCGGGGCAGGGGTCATTCACCCCTCCACTTT. Protein sequence: CASSTRGRGHSPLHF. The whole variable domain, filled in from reference TRBV9 and TRBJ1-6, reads DSGVTQTPKHLITATGQRVTLRCSPRSGDLSVYWYQQSLDQGLQFLIQYYNGEERAKGNILERFSAQQFPDLHSELNLSSLELGDSALYFCASSTRGRGHSPLHFGNGTRLTVT.

This clone has a handful of counts. CDR3 coding DNA: TGCGCCAGCAGCCAACTAGGCCCCTCCTACAATGAGCAGTTCTTC. This gives the protein CASSQLGPSYNEQFF. The chain joins TRBV5-1 to TRBJ2-1, with TRBD2 as a possible D gene (5 bases). The CDR3 is 15 amino acids. Germline V gene sequence: CDR1 SGHRS, CDR2 YFSETQ. V lost 4 bases and J lost 0, with 11 bases in between.

The rearrangement uses TRBV11-2 and TRBJ1-1; the match to TRBD1 covers 7 bases. V was clipped by 6 bases and J by 0 bases; unmatched bases: 10. CDR1 and CDR2 from the germline V gene are SGHAT and FQNNGV. The CDR3 extends over 16 amino acids. CDR3 residues: CASRTGTVLMNTEAFF. The CDR3 DNA reads as TGTGCCAGCAGGACCGGGACAGTCTTAATGAACACTGAAGCTTTCTTT. The whole variable domain, remainder taken from reference TRBV11-2 and TRBJ1-1, is EAGVAQSPRYKIIEKRQSVAFWCNPISGHATLYWYQQILGQGPKLLIQFQNNGVVDDSQLPKDRFSAERLKGVDSTLKIQPAKLEDSAVYLCASRTGTVLMNTEAFFGQGTRLTVV.

The rearrangement joins TRBV19 to TRBJ1-5, with unresolved D. The CDR3 extends over 14 amino acids. V gave up 7 bases and J gave up 3 bases, with 13 bases separating them. Germline lookup yields CDR1 LNHDA and CDR2 SQIVND (reference sequence). The CDR3 is CASNAGTVNQPQHF. CDR3 bases: TGTGCCAGTAACGCAGGAACGGTCAATCAGCCCCAGCATTTT.

The chain couples TRBV19 to TRBJ2-7, with 8 bases identical to TRBD1. This CDR3 contains 14 residues. The germline CDR1 and CDR2 sequences are LNHDA and SQIVND (reference sequence). V lost 3 bases and J lost 5; bases outside the gene matches: 6. CDR3 in DNA: TGTGCCAGTAGTATCCGGACAGGGAACCACGAGCAGTACTTC. It codes for CASSIRTGNHEQYF.

This chain links TRBV7-2 with TRBJ2-3; tentative D call: TRBD2 (6 bases). The germline V gene has CDR1 SGHTA and CDR2 FQGNSA. This CDR3 region has 14 residues. V was shortened by 5 bases and J by 2 bases, with 11 bases between the two germline ends. The CDR3 sequence is CASSPGVYTDTQYF. The CDR3 region has the DNA TGTGCCAGCAGCCCGGGGGTCTACACAGATACGCAGTATTTT. The full variable domain, with the rest looked up from reference TRBV7-2 and TRBJ2-3, is GAGVSQSPSNKVTEKGKDVELRCDPISGHTALYWYRQSLGQGLEFLIYFQGNSAPDKSGLPSDRFSAERTGGSVSTLTIQRTQQEDSAVYLCASSPGVYTDTQYFGPGTRLTVL.

This clone was recorded a few times. The rearrangement links TRBV28 to TRBJ2-1; weak D call: TRBD2 (6 bases). CDR3 length: 13 amino acids. The ends were cut back, 7 bases at V and 8 bases at J, with 15 bases in the middle. The germline V gene has CDR1 MDHEN and CDR2 SYDVKM. The CDR3, as DNA: TGTGCCAGCACCAAGGGAGGATGGGATGAGCAGTTCTTC. Protein sequence: CASTKGGWDEQFF.